This T cell receptor beta chain was retrieved from a study of blood T cell repertoires in COVID-19. Study as a whole: Samples representing acute and convalescent COVID-19 were sourced from the United States, Italy and Spain. PBMCs, B-cell-depleted T cells, or T cells provided the cDNA or gDNA that made up the material.

V lost 4 bases and J 9 bases, leaving 14 bases between the germline ends. Germline V gene lookup returns CDR1 SGHNT and CDR2 YENEEA. There are 13 residues in the CDR3. In the original processing: It was from reference gene primer amplification that nucleated cell counts were estimated. Profiled with immunoSEQ multiplex PCR; TCRdb holds only in-frame clones, not every one. For V, J and clone size, that table is used; D and trimming come from the DNA. Of 150,000 to 180,000 clones in the sample, around three quarters were seen once. The J gene is TRBJ2-3, the V gene TRBV11-3, with D possibly matching TRBD2 (6 bases). The source is an elderly man with acute or convalescent COVID-19. Sequencing input: peripheral blood. The CDR3 protein is CASSSSRRATQYF. In DNA, the CDR3 is TGTGCCAGCAGCTCCTCGAGGAGGGCCACGCAGTATTTT. The full variable domain, completed using reference TRBV11-3 and TRBJ2-3, is EAGVVQSPRYKIIEKKQPVAFWCNPISGHNTLYWYLQNLGQGPELLIRYENEEAVDDSQLPKDRFSAERLKGVDSTLKIQPAELGDSAVYLCASSSSRRATQYFGPGTRLTVL.